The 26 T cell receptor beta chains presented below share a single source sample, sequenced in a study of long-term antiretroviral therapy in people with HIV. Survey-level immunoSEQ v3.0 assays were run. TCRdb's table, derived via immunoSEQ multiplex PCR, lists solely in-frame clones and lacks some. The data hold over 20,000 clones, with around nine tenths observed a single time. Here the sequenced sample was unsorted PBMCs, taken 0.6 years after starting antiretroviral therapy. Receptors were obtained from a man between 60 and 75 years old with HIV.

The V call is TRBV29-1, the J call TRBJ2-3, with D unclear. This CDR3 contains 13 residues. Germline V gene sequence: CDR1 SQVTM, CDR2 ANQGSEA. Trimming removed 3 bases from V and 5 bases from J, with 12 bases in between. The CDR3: CSVDLRFQDTQYF. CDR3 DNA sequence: TGCAGCGTTGATTTACGCTTCCAAGATACGCAGTATTTT.

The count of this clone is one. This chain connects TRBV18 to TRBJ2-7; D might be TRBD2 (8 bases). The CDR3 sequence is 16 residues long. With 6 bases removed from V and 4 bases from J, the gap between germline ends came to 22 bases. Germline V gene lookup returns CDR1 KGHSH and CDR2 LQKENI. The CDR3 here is CASSPGGSGIGYEQYF. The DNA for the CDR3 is TGTGCCAGCTCCCCAGGGGGTAGCGGGATCGGATACGAGCAGTACTTC.

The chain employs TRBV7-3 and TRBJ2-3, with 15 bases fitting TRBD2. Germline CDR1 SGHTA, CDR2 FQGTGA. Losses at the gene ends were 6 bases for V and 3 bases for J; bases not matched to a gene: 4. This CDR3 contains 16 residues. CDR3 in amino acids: CASRFGTSGGTDTQYF. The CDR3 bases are TGTGCCAGCAGGTTCGGGACTAGCGGGGGGACAGATACGCAGTATTTT.

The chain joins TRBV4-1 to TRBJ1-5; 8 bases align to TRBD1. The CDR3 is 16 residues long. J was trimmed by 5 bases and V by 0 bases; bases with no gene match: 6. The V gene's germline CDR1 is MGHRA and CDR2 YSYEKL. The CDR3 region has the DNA TGCGCCAGCAGCCAAGATCAGGGCAGGGGGCATCAGCCCCAGCATTTT. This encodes CASSQDQGRGHQPQHF.

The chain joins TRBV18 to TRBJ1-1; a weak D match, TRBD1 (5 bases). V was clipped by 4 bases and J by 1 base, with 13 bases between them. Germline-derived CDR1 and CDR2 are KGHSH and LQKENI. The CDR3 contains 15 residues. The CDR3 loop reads CASSLGGTGNTEAFF. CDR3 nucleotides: TGTGCCAGCTCACTCGGCGGGACGGGGAACACTGAAGCTTTCTTT.

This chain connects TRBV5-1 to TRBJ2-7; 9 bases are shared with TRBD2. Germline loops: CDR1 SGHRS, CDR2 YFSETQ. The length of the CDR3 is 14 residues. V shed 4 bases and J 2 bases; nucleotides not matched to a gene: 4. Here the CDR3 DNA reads TGCGCCAGCAGCGTCCCTAGCGGGACCTACGAGCAGTACTTC. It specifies CASSVPSGTYEQYF. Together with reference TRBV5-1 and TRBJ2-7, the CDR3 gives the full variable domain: KAGVTQTPRYLIKTRGQQVTLSCSPISGHRSVSWYQQTPGQGLQFLFEYFSETQRNKGNFPGRFSGRQFSNSRSEMNVSTLELGDSALYLCASSVPSGTYEQYFGPGTRLTVT.

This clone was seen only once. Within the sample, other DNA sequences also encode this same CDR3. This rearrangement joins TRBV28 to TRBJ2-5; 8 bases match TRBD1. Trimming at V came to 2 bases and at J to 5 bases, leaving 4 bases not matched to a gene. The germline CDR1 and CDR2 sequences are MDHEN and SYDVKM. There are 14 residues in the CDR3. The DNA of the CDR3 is TGTGCCAGCAGTTTAACCCCAGGGGGCGAGACCCAGTACTTC. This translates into CASSLTPGGETQYF.

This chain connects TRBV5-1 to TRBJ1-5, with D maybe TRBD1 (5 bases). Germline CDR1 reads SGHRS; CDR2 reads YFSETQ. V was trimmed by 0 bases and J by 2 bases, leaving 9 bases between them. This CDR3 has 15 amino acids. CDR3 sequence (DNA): TGCGCCAGCAGCTTGGTGGGGGAAGGCAATCAGCCCCAGCATTTT. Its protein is CASSLVGEGNQPQHF.

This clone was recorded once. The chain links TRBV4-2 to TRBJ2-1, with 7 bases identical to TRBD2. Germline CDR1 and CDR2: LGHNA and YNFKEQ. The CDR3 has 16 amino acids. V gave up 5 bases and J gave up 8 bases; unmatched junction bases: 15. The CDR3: CASSSHLAESGDEQFF. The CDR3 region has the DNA TGTGCCAGCAGCTCTCACCTAGCGGAATCCGGCGATGAGCAGTTCTTC.

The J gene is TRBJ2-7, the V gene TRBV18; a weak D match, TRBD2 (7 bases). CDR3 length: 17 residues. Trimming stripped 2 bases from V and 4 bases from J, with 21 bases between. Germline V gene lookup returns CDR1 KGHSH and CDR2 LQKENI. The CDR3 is CASSPGGGRGGSYEQYF. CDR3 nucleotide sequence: TGTGCCAGCTCACCAGGGGGGGGGCGTGGTGGAAGTTACGAGCAGTACTTC.

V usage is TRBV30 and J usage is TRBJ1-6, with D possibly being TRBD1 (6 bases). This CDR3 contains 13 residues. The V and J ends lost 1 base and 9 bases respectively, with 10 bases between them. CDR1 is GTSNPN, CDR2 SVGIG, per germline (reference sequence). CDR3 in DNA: TGTGCCTGGAGTGGACAGGAAGGTTCACCCCTCCACTTT. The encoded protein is CAWSGQEGSPLHF.

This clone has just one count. DNA of the CDR3: TGTGCCAGCAGGGAACTAGCGGGAGTTTTCTACGAGCAGTACTTC. Translating gives CASRELAGVFYEQYF. V usage is TRBV6-1 and J usage is TRBJ2-7; 11 nucleotides align to TRBD2. The junction had 7 bases not matched to a gene; V was cut back by 6 bases and J by 3 bases. Germline V gene sequence: CDR1 MNHNS, CDR2 SASEGT. The CDR3 spans 15 residues.

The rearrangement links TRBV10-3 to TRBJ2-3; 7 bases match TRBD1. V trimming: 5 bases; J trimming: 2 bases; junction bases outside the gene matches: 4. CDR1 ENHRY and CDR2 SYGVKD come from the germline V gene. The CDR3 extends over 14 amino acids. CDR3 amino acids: CAISKQGTTDTQYF. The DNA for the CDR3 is TGTGCCATCAGTAAACAGGGGACCACAGATACGCAGTATTTT.

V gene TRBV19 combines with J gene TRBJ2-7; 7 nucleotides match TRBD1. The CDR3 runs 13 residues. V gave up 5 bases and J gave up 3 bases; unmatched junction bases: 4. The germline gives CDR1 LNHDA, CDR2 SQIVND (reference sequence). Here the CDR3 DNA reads TGTGCCAGTAGTCAAAGGGACAGCTACGAGCAGTACTTC. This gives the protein CASSQRDSYEQYF.

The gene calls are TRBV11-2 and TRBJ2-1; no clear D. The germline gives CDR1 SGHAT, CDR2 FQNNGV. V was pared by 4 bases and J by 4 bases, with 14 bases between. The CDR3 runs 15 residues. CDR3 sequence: CASSSFPGLYNEQFF. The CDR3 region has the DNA TGTGCCAGCAGCTCCTTCCCCGGGTTATACAATGAGCAGTTCTTC.

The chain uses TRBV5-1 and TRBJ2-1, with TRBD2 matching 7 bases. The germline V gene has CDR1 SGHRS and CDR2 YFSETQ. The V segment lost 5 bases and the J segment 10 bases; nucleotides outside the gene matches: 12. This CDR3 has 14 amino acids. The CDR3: CASSGAGDKDEQFF. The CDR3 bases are TGCGCCAGCAGTGGGGCGGGGGATAAAGACGAGCAGTTCTTC.

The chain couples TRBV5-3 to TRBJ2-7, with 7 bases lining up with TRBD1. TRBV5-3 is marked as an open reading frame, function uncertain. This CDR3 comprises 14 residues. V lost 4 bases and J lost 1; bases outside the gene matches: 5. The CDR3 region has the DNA TGTGCCAGAAGCCCCAAGACAGGGTCCTACGAGCAGTACTTC. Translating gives CARSPKTGSYEQYF.

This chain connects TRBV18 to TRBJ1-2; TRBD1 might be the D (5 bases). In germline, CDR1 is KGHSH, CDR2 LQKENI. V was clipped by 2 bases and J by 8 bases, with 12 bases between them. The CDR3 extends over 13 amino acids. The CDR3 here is CASSPGAPIGYTF. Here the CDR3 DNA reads TGTGCCAGCTCACCAGGGGCGCCTATAGGCTACACCTTC.

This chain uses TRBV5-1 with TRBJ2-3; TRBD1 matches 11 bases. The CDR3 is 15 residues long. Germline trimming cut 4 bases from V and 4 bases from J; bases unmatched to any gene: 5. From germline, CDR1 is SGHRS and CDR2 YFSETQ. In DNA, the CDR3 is TGCGCCAGCAGCCTGACGGGACAGGGGGCAGATACGCAGTATTTT. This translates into CASSLTGQGADTQYF. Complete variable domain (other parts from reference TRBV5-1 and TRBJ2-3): KAGVTQTPRYLIKTRGQQVTLSCSPISGHRSVSWYQQTPGQGLQFLFEYFSETQRNKGNFPGRFSGRQFSNSRSEMNVSTLELGDSALYLCASSLTGQGADTQYFGPGTRLTVL.

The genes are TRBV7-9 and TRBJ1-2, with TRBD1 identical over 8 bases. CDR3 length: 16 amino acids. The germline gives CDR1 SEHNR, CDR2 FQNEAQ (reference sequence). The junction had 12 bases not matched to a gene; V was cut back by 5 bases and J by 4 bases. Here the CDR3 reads CASSPLMTGELYGYTF. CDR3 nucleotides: TGTGCCAGCAGCCCACTGATGACAGGGGAGCTCTATGGCTACACCTTC.

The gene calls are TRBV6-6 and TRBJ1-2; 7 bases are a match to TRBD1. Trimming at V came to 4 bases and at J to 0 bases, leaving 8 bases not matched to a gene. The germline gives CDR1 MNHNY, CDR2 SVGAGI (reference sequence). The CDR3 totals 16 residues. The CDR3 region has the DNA TGTGCCAGCAGTTCCGCGGGACAGTGGGCTAACTATGGCTACACCTTC. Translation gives CASSSAGQWANYGYTF.

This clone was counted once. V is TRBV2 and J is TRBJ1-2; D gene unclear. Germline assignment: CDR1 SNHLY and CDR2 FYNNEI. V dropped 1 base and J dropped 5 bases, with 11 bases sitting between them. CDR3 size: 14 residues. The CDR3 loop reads CASSEVMGIYGYTF. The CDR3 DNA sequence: TGTGCCAGCAGTGAAGTTATGGGTATATATGGCTACACCTTC.

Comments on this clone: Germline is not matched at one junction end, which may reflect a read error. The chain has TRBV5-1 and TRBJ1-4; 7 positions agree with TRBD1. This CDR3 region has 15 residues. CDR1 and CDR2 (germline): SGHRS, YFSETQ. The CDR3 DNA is TGCGCCGGCAGCCCCCTGACAGGGCTTGAAGAAAAACTGTTTTTT. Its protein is CAGSPLTGLEEKLFF.

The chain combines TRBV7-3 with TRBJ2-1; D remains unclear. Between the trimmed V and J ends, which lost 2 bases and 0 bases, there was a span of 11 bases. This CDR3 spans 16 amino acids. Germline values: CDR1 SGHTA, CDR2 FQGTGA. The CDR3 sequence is CASSLLGTGSYNEQFF. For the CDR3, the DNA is TGTGCCAGCAGCTTATTAGGCACCGGCTCCTACAATGAGCAGTTCTTC.

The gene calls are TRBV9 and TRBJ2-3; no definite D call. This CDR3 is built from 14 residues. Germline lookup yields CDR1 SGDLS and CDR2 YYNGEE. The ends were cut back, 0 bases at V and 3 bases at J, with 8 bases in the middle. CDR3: CASSVEVGTDTQYF. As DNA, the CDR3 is TGTGCCAGCAGCGTAGAAGTGGGGACAGATACGCAGTATTTT.

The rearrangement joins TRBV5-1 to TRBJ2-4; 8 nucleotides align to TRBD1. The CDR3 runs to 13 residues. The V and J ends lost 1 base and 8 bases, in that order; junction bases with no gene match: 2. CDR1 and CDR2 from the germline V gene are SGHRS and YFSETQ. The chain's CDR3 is CASSLQGADIQYF. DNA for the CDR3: TGCGCCAGCAGCTTGCAGGGGGCAGACATTCAGTACTTC.